This entry features one T cell receptor (beta chain) sequence. This specimen comes from a study of blood T cell repertoires in COVID-19. About the research overall: In each case, the material was cDNA or gDNA derived from T cells, B-cell-depleted T cells, or PBMCs.

Authors' methods: Reference gene primer amplification in the assay estimated nucleated cell counts. TCRdb's copy holds only in-frame clones and misses some; the assay was immunoSEQ multiplex PCR. From that table come the V and J calls and clone size; the DNA was used to work out D and trimming. The sample carries about 210,000 clones, 81% recorded once. Resolution of symptoms, clearance, or two negative PCRs was present in recovered Cohort 3 donors. Germline V lookup: CDR1 SGHNT, CDR2 YYREEE (reference sequence). V gave up 5 bases and J gave up 4 bases, with 13 bases separating them. The CDR3 is 14 amino acids.

The rearrangement links TRBV5-4 to TRBJ1-3, with a weak D call TRBD1 (6 bases). Source material: PBMCs or T cells enriched from blood (not recorded which). The origin of this receptor is a man in his forties or fifties who had recovered from COVID-19. CDR3 coding DNA: TGTGCCAGCAGTCAACAGGGTCAGGGAAACACCATATATTTT. Amino acid sequence: CASSQQGQGNTIYF.